These 14 T cell receptor beta chains originate from one sample sequenced in a study of T cells in Graves' hyperthyroidism and ophthalmopathy. TCR beta CDR3 regions were amplified from RNA. First-round RT-PCR targeting the TCR CDR3 was performed with the HTBI primer set. Using its own MiXCR run on the multiplex PCR reads, TCRdb lists one record per CDR3 protein. The sample lists about 410,000 distinct CDR3 sequences; 14% were seen once. Sequenced sample: blood. The receptors originated from a woman aged 25 to 39 with Graves' ophthalmopathy.

The chain couples TRBV7-2 to TRBJ1-2; 7 positions match TRBD1. The CDR3 loop spans 15 amino acids. Unmatched junction bases numbered 7, after V lost 2 bases and J lost 4 bases. Germline values: CDR1 SGHTA, CDR2 FQGNSA. Here the CDR3 reads CASSLNRDSSYGYTF. The CDR3 DNA follows: TGTGCCAGCAGCTTAAACCGGGACAGTTCCTATGGCTACACCTTC.

This chain uses TRBV14 with TRBJ2-1, with 12 bases matching TRBD2. Germline V lookup: CDR1 SGHDN, CDR2 FVKESK. V shed 0 bases and J 9 bases; nucleotides not matched to a gene: 6. CDR3 length: 16 residues. CDR3 DNA sequence: TGTGCCAGCAGCCAAGATCGGCTAGCGGGGGGGAGTGAGCAGTTCTTC. Amino acids: CASSQDRLAGGSEQFF.

This clonotype was seen many times. The chain employs TRBV3-1 and TRBJ2-7; TRBD1 is a possible D gene (5 bases). There are 11 residues in the CDR3. CDR1 is LGHDT and CDR2 is YNNKEL in the germline V gene (reference sequence). The V gene lost 8 bases and the J gene lost 4 bases, with 9 bases spanning the gap. The CDR3 is CASSQEYEQYF. For the CDR3, the DNA is TGTGCCAGCTCACAGGAGTACGAGCAGTACTTC.

J is TRBJ2-5 and V is TRBV7-9, with 10 nucleotides matching TRBD2. This CDR3 has 17 residues. The J segment lost 5 bases and the V segment lost 5 bases, leaving 14 bases of the junction unmatched. Germline V gene sequence: CDR1 SEHNR, CDR2 FQNEAQ (reference sequence). The DNA of the CDR3 is TGTGCCAGCAGCCCGACGGGGAGCGGGGGGGCTACTGAGACCCAGTACTTC. Translation: CASSPTGSGGATETQYF. Using reference TRBV7-9 and TRBJ2-5 for the parts outside the CDR3, the full variable domain is DTGVSQNPRHKITKRGQNVTFRCDPISEHNRLYWYRQTLGQGPEFLTYFQNEAQLEKSRLLSDRFSAERPKGSFSTLEIQRTEQGDSAMYLCASSPTGSGGATETQYFGPGTRLLVL.

In this sample, this clonotype turned up many times. This sequence joins TRBV2 and TRBJ1-2, with D possibly being TRBD1 (5 bases). V lost 6 bases and J lost 10, with 15 bases in between. Looked up from germline, CDR1 is SNHLY and CDR2 is FYNNEI. The CDR3 consists of 12 residues. CDR3 sequence reads: CASSLALGAYTF. DNA of the CDR3: TGTGCCAGCAGCCTCGCCCTCGGGGCCTACACCTTC. The full variable domain, with the rest looked up from reference TRBV2 and TRBJ1-2, is EPEVTQTPSHQVTQMGQEVILRCVPISNHLYFYWYRQILGQKVEFLVSFYNNEISEKSEIFDDQFSVERPDGSNFTLKIRSTKLEDSAMYFCASSLALGAYTFGSGTRLTVV.

Ten or more counts support this clonotype. The V call is TRBV20-1, the J call TRBJ1-5, with TRBD1 matching over 7 bases. With V trimmed by 7 bases and J by 1 base, 13 bases remained unmatched. Germline lookup yields CDR1 DFQATT and CDR2 SNEGSKA (reference sequence). The CDR3 is 16 residues long. Here the CDR3 reads CSGHSPTGLSNQPQHF. DNA for the CDR3: TGCAGTGGCCATTCTCCGACAGGGTTGAGCAATCAGCCCCAGCATTTT.

This clonotype appeared many times. The chain links TRBV20-1 to TRBJ1-1; unclear D gene. This CDR3 region has 14 residues. Trimming stripped 1 base from V and 1 base from J, with 10 bases between. Germline V gene data show CDR1 as DFQATT and CDR2 as SNEGSKA (reference sequence). CDR3 in amino acids: CSARVKAENTEAFF. The CDR3 bases are TGCAGTGCTAGAGTCAAGGCGGAGAACACTGAAGCTTTCTTT.

CDR3: CASSLQGASSYEQYF. The CDR3 coding sequence is TGTGCCAGCAGCTTACAGGGGGCAAGCTCCTACGAGCAGTACTTC. This chain joins TRBV11-2 and TRBJ2-7; 8 bases match TRBD1. Looked up from germline, CDR1 is SGHAT and CDR2 is FQNNGV. V dropped 2 bases and J dropped 0; count of bases not matched to a gene: 3. The CDR3 length is 15 residues. Based on the CDR3 plus reference TRBV11-2 and TRBJ2-7, the full variable domain is EAGVAQSPRYKIIEKRQSVAFWCNPISGHATLYWYQQILGQGPKLLIQFQNNGVVDDSQLPKDRFSAERLKGVDSTLKIQPAKLEDSAVYLCASSLQGASSYEQYFGPGTRLTVT.

V is TRBV13 and J is TRBJ2-1; 10 nucleotides agree with TRBD1. Trimming cost V 4 bases and J 6 bases; bases outside gene matches: 6. This CDR3 has 15 residues. Germline V lookup: CDR1 PRHDT, CDR2 FYEKMQ (reference sequence). CDR3 sequence: CASSSTGTGANEQFF. As DNA, the CDR3 is TGTGCCAGCAGCTCTACCGGGACAGGGGCCAATGAGCAGTTCTTC.

This clonotype was recorded many times. V usage is TRBV30 and J usage is TRBJ2-1; a weak D match, TRBD2 (5 bases). V lost 0 bases and J 0 bases, leaving 9 bases between the germline ends. Per germline, CDR1 GTSNPN and CDR2 SVGIG (reference sequence). This CDR3 comprises 15 residues. CDR3 sequence reads: CAWSVRTVSYNEQFF. DNA for the CDR3: TGTGCCTGGAGTGTAAGGACTGTCTCCTACAATGAGCAGTTCTTC.

This clonotype was detected only a few times. The V call is TRBV6-1, the J call TRBJ2-1; tentatively, D is TRBD1 or TRBD2 (6 bases each). Trimming removed 1 base from V and 9 bases from J, with 13 bases in between. CDR3 length: 14 residues. Germline loops: CDR1 MNHNS, CDR2 SASEGT. The CDR3 nucleotides are TGTGCCAGCAGTGAAGTAGGGGGGAAGGCTGAGCAGTTCTTC. Protein product: CASSEVGGKAEQFF.

Remarks on this clonotype: This may be a read error: a much more frequent sequence differs by one nucleotide. The J gene is TRBJ2-3, the V gene TRBV19; either TRBD1 or TRBD2 may supply D (5 bases each). Germline values: CDR1 LNHDA, CDR2 SQIVND (reference sequence). The CDR3 is 16 amino acids. Written as DNA, the CDR3 is TGTGCCAATAGTCCTGCCGGGACCGTAACCACAGATACGCAGTATTTT. This encodes CANSPAGTVTTDTQYF.

At least ten counts were recorded for this clonotype. V is TRBV2 and J is TRBJ1-5; unclear D gene. CDR1 SNHLY and CDR2 FYNNEI come from the germline V gene. The CDR3 loop spans 15 amino acids. V was trimmed by 1 base and J by 0 bases, leaving 7 bases between them. The CDR3: CASSEGQHSNQPQHF. The CDR3 DNA reads as TGTGCCAGCAGTGAAGGGCAGCATAGCAATCAGCCCCAGCATTTT.

This chain uses TRBV19 with TRBJ2-7; the D gene is possibly TRBD2 (5 bases). V lost 3 bases and J lost 3, with 9 bases in between. The CDR3 is 13 residues long. Germline CDR1 reads LNHDA; CDR2 reads SQIVND (reference sequence). The chain's CDR3 is CASSIDYYYEQYF. As DNA, the CDR3 is TGTGCCAGTAGTATCGACTACTACTACGAGCAGTACTTC.